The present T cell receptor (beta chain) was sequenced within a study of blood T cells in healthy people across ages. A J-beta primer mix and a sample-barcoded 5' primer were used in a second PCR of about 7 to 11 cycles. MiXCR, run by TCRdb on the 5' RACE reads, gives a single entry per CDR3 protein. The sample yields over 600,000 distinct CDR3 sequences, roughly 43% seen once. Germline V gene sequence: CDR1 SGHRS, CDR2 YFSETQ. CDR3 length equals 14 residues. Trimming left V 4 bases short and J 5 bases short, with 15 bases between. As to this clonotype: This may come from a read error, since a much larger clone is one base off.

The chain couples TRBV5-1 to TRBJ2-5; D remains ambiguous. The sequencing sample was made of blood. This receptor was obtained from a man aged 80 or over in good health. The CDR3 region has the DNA TGCGCCAGCAGCGTGGCAGCTGGGTTGGAGACCCAGTACTTC. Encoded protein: CASSVAAGLETQYF.